Shown below are 26 T cell receptor beta chains from a single sample sequenced in a study of regulatory T cells in long-lasting Graves disease. The authors built TCR beta libraries using iRepertoire HTBI primers and Arm-PCR of CDR3 regions. TCRdb itself ran the multiplex PCR reads through MiXCR, one entry per CDR3 protein. Altogether approximately 310,000 distinct CDR3 sequences are present, under 20% being singletons, with the ten largest covering 35% to 45%. Time point noted: newly diagnosed GD, antithyroid drugs for less than 3 months. RNA extracted from PBMCs served as the sequencing template. Material: peripheral blood mononuclear cells (PBMCs), obtained at new diagnosis, from a patient treated with antithyroid drugs. These receptors all stem from a female donor with Graves disease.

The table lists this clonotype with many counts. This chain joins TRBV27 and TRBJ2-5, with 7 positions matching TRBD2. The CDR3 sequence is 14 residues long. V gave up 6 bases and J gave up 4 bases; unmatched junction bases: 8. CDR1 and CDR2 from the germline V gene are MNHEY and SMNVEV (reference sequence). The chain's CDR3 is CASSPRLAGETQYF. CDR3 nucleotide sequence: TGTGCCAGCAGCCCCAGGTTAGCGGGAGAGACCCAGTACTTC.

This clonotype appeared many times. The V gene is TRBV28, the J gene TRBJ1-4; 7 bases are a match to TRBD1. The CDR3 totals 18 residues. Germline CDR1 reads MDHEN; CDR2 reads SYDVKM. With V trimmed by 3 bases and J by 0 bases, 10 bases remained unmatched. The CDR3 bases are TGTGCCAGCAGTTTGGTGGTAGGGGGCCCTGCAACTAATGAAAAACTGTTTTTT. It encodes CASSLVVGGPATNEKLFF. The full variable domain, rest sourced from reference TRBV28 and TRBJ1-4, is DVKVTQSSRYLVKRTGEKVFLECVQDMDHENMFWYRQDPGLGLRLIYFSYDVKMKEKGDIPEGYSVSREKKERFSLILESASTNQTSMYLCASSLVVGGPATNEKLFFGSGTQLSVL.

This chain joins TRBV19 and TRBJ1-4; unclear D gene. The germline V and J ends were trimmed by 1 base and 0 bases, with 6 bases remaining between them. This CDR3 has 15 residues. Per germline, CDR1 LNHDA and CDR2 SQIVND (reference sequence). The CDR3 reads CASSIVTATNEKLFF. CDR3 sequence (DNA): TGTGCCAGTAGTATAGTTACAGCAACTAATGAAAAACTGTTTTTT.

The sample holds many counts of this clonotype. The rearrangement links TRBV28 to TRBJ1-4; D is uncertain. Trimming took off 3 bases at V and 5 bases at J, with 10 bases between the two ends. The CDR3 has 14 amino acids. The V gene's germline CDR1 is MDHEN and CDR2 SYDVKM. CDR3 DNA sequence: TGTGCCAGCAGTTTGGAGCAGCCGAATGAAAAACTGTTTTTT. Protein sequence: CASSLEQPNEKLFF.

In its sample, this clonotype was seen many times. This chain joins TRBV25-1 and TRBJ1-3; no firm D call. The length of the CDR3 is 14 residues. Germline lookup yields CDR1 MGHDK and CDR2 SYGVNS. V was cut by 4 bases and J by 0 bases, with 7 bases left in between. CDR3 region: CASSGGGSGNTIYF. For the CDR3, the DNA is TGTGCCAGCAGTGGAGGAGGCTCTGGAAACACCATATATTTT. Full variable domain (missing parts from reference TRBV25-1 and TRBJ1-3): EADIYQTPRYLVIGTGKKITLECSQTMGHDKMYWYQQDPGMELHLIHYSYGVNSTEKGDLSSESTVSRIRTEHFPLTLESARPSHTSQYLCASSGGGSGNTIYFGEGSWLTVV.

This chain links TRBV5-4 with TRBJ1-1; no clear D. The CDR3 has 15 amino acids. CDR1 is SGHNT, CDR2 YYREEE, per germline (reference sequence). Trimming took 1 base from V and 2 from J, leaving 12 bases between them. The CDR3 reads CASSLSAGLNTEAFF. The CDR3 DNA sequence: TGTGCCAGCAGCTTGTCTGCAGGTCTCAACACTGAAGCTTTCTTT.

The chain recombines TRBV5-8 with TRBJ1-1, with D uncertain. Between the trimmed V and J ends, which lost 4 bases and 5 bases, there was a span of 15 bases. The CDR3 extends over 14 amino acids. Per germline, CDR1 SGHTS and CDR2 YDEGEE. The CDR3 DNA reads as TGTGCCAGCAGCGGGAAGGGATTTTGGACTGAAGCTTTCTTT. Translated: CASSGKGFWTEAFF.

V usage is TRBV20-1 and J usage is TRBJ2-1, with a tentative D call TRBD2 (6 bases). The CDR3 totals 16 residues. The V gene lost 3 bases and the J gene lost 8 bases, with 23 bases spanning the gap. The V gene's germline CDR1 is DFQATT and CDR2 SNEGSKA (reference sequence). CDR3 loop: CSASRLRDDGGDEQFF. The CDR3 bases are TGCAGTGCTAGTAGGCTCCGGGACGACGGGGGAGATGAGCAGTTCTTC.

On this clonotype: A much more abundant neighbour one base away suggests this may be a read error. The V gene is TRBV10-3, the J gene TRBJ2-2; a weak D match, TRBD1 (6 bases). This CDR3 comprises 15 residues. CDR1 ENHRY and CDR2 SYGVKD come from the germline V gene. The CDR3 DNA follows: TGTGCCATCAGTGATCCCACGAGGGGGACCGGGGAGCTGCTTTTT. Translation: CAISDPTRGTGELLF.

The CDR3 DNA reads TGCAGTGCACATTCCGGGAGGGACCTATACGAGCAGTACTTC. It codes for CSAHSGRDLYEQYF. J is TRBJ2-7 and V is TRBV20-1, with 8 bases fitting TRBD2. The ends lost 6 bases at V and 4 bases at J; junction bases unmatched: 11. The CDR3 loop spans 14 amino acids. The germline V gene encodes CDR1 DFQATT and CDR2 SNEGSKA (reference sequence).

This clonotype was counted many times. For the CDR3, the DNA is TGTGCCAGCAGCGCCGACAGGGGGACGGACGAGCAGTACTTC. Translated: CASSADRGTDEQYF. The rearrangement links TRBV9 to TRBJ2-7; TRBD1 agrees at 9 bases. Germline V gene data show CDR1 as SGDLS and CDR2 as YYNGEE. J gave up 5 bases and V 3 bases, and 6 bases lay outside the gene matches. The CDR3 is made up of 14 amino acids.

The sample holds many counts of this clonotype. The chain joins TRBV30 to TRBJ2-2, with D possibly TRBD2 on 6 matching bases. This CDR3 contains 15 residues. V was clipped by 2 bases and J by 6 bases, with 16 bases between them. The germline gives CDR1 GTSNPN, CDR2 SVGIG (reference sequence). CDR3 in amino acids: CAWSRGWESAGELFF. The CDR3 region has the DNA TGTGCCTGGAGTCGGGGGTGGGAGAGTGCCGGGGAGCTGTTTTTT.

This clonotype showed up many times. The rearrangement links TRBV28 to TRBJ2-3; a possible D gene is TRBD2 (5 bases). Germline V gene lookup returns CDR1 MDHEN and CDR2 SYDVKM. The CDR3 has 14 residues. V shed 5 bases and J shed 0 bases, with 9 bases lying between them. CDR3 nucleotides: TGTGCCAGCAGTCCAGCGGTAAGCACAGATACGCAGTATTTT. Protein sequence: CASSPAVSTDTQYF.

The sample holds a few counts of this clonotype. The V and J genes are TRBV6-1 and TRBJ1-6; D not resolved. Trimming stripped 7 bases from V and 5 bases from J, with 12 bases between. Germline-derived CDR1 and CDR2 are MNHNS and SASEGT. The CDR3 covers 14 residues. CDR3 amino acids: CASTRGQNNSPLHF. CDR3 in DNA: TGTGCCAGCACCCGGGGTCAGAATAATTCACCCCTCCACTTT.

Many counts were recorded for this clonotype. The V and J genes are TRBV7-9 and TRBJ2-1, with 10 nucleotides matching TRBD2. Looked up from germline, CDR1 is SEHNR and CDR2 is FQNEAQ (reference sequence). V dropped 5 bases and J dropped 7; count of bases not matched to a gene: 14. The CDR3 loop spans 17 amino acids. CDR3 in DNA: TGTGCCAGCAGCCAAACTAGCGGGATTGGTCGGTCGAATGAGCAGTTCTTC. Its translation is CASSQTSGIGRSNEQFF.

On this clonotype itself: A far larger clone is a single base away, which makes a read error likely. The chain is built from TRBV13 and TRBJ2-1; a possible D gene is TRBD1 (5 bases). The V end was cut by 5 bases, the J end by 10 bases, with 18 bases between. CDR1 is PRHDT and CDR2 is FYEKMQ in the germline V gene (reference sequence). CDR3 length equals 14 residues. In nucleotides, the CDR3 is TGTGCCAGCAGCAGGGGCAGGAGCTCCTACGAGCAGTTCTTC. Its translation: CASSRGRSSYEQFF. The whole variable domain, filled in from reference TRBV13 and TRBJ2-1, reads AAGVIQSPRHLIKEKRETATLKCYPIPRHDTVYWYQQGPGQDPQFLISFYEKMQSDKGSIPDRFSAQQFSDYHSELNMSSLELGDSALYFCASSRGRSSYEQFFGPGTRLTVL.

This chain uses TRBV25-1 with TRBJ2-1, with TRBD2 matching 9 bases. Germline CDR1 MGHDK, CDR2 SYGVNS. This CDR3 is built from 16 residues. J lost 2 bases, V lost 1 base, and 3 bases had no gene match. CDR3 DNA sequence: TGTGCCAGCAGTGAATTAAGCGGGAGGCCCTACAATGAGCAGTTCTTC. It encodes CASSELSGRPYNEQFF.

The chain uses TRBV10-1 and TRBJ2-3, with D possibly matching TRBD1 (5 bases). The V end lost 10 bases, the J end lost 2 bases, and 22 bases lay between the germline ends. Germline V CDR1 and CDR2: WNHNN, SYGVQD (reference sequence). The CDR3 has 16 amino acids. For the CDR3, the DNA is TGCGCCACCTCCGCGGAATTTTGGGGCAACACAGATACGCAGTATTTT. It is translated as CATSAEFWGNTDTQYF.

In its sample, this clonotype was seen many times. This chain links TRBV29-1 with TRBJ2-5; TRBD1 matches at 8 bases. V was pared by 8 bases and J by 4 bases, with 15 bases of the junction left unmatched. The CDR3 has 15 amino acids. Germline V gives CDR1 SQVTM, CDR2 ANQGSEA. As DNA, the CDR3 is TGCAGCACGCGCTTCGGACAGGGAGGTGGAGAGACCCAGTACTTC. Protein product: CSTRFGQGGGETQYF.

The gene calls are TRBV4-2 and TRBJ1-1; 7 nucleotides agree with TRBD1. The CDR3 is made up of 15 amino acids. The trim removed 3 bases at V and 1 base at J, leaving 5 bases unmatched. Germline V gene data show CDR1 as LGHNA and CDR2 as YNFKEQ. CDR3 residues: CASSHDRVPNTEAFF. DNA for the CDR3: TGTGCCAGCAGCCATGACAGGGTTCCGAACACTGAAGCTTTCTTT.

As to this clonotype: A read error may explain this, as a much larger clone is one base away. In this CDR3 the conserved last residue, phenylalanine or tryptophan, is missing, so a read error is likely. The chain combines TRBV11-3 with TRBJ2-1; TRBD2 aligns across 7 bases. V lost 5 bases, J lost 8 bases, and 3 bases stayed unmatched. Germline CDR1 is SGHNT and CDR2 is YENEEA. CDR3 length equals 12 residues. The CDR3 sequence is CASSRRGDEQFV. CDR3 DNA: TGTGCCAGCAGCAGACGGGGGGATGAGCAGTTCGTC.

This clonotype was detected many times. CDR3 residues: CAWTVRVVSEAFF. The CDR3 DNA is TGTGCCTGGACGGTCCGGGTAGTATCTGAAGCTTTCTTT. This chain links TRBV30 with TRBJ1-1, with D uncertain. Between the trimmed V and J ends, which lost 4 bases and 6 bases, there was a span of 15 bases. CDR1 GTSNPN and CDR2 SVGIG come from the germline V gene (reference sequence). There are 13 residues in the CDR3.

The chain combines TRBV7-8 with TRBJ1-6; D unclear. The CDR3 is made up of 16 amino acids. V was trimmed by 1 base and J by 7 bases, leaving 14 bases between them. The germline CDR1 and CDR2 sequences are SGHVS and FQNEAQ. The CDR3 DNA follows: TGTGCCAGCAGCTTAGGGCGGACGGGAGGAAATTCACCCCTCCACTTT. It codes for CASSLGRTGGNSPLHF.

CDR3 DNA sequence: TGTGCCAGTAGTATGTCAGGGGCGGCCTACCAAGAGACCCAGTACTTC. It encodes CASSMSGAAYQETQYF. This chain connects TRBV19 to TRBJ2-5, with D possibly being TRBD1 (6 bases). Per germline, CDR1 LNHDA and CDR2 SQIVND (reference sequence). This CDR3 region has 16 residues. Trimming took 3 bases from V and 0 from J, leaving 14 bases between them.

This clonotype was picked up many times. CDR3 nucleotide sequence: TGCAGCGCTAGGACTGGGGGCGAGCAGTACTTC. The encoded protein is CSARTGGEQYF. The chain has TRBV29-1 and TRBJ2-7, with D possibly being TRBD1 or TRBD2 (5 bases each). The V gene lost 7 bases and the J gene lost 6 bases, with 13 bases spanning the gap. Germline V CDR1 and CDR2: SQVTM, ANQGSEA. The CDR3 consists of 11 residues.

Many counts were recorded for this clonotype. The genes are TRBV12-3 or TRBV12-4 and TRBJ2-2; 10 bases line up with TRBD2. Trimming cost V 5 bases and J 3 bases; bases outside gene matches: 9. This CDR3 is built from 17 residues. Here the CDR3 reads CASSHSSGSPDTGELFF. DNA for the CDR3: TGTGCCAGCAGTCACTCTAGCGGGAGTCCTGACACCGGGGAGCTGTTTTTT.